This T cell receptor (beta chain) emerged from a study of diagnostic markers for celiac disease. Each CDR3 protein gets one entry in TCRdb, which reprocessed the reads and gives no DNA. Its listing shows some 7,500 distinct CDR3 sequences. Material for sequencing was either unsorted cells or a sorted T cell fraction (not recorded which). The clonotype was recovered from a human donor. This table probably holds off-target reads from a library built for another chain.

CDR3 amino acids: CASSFGSVSMDGYTF. This chain links TRBV28 with TRBJ1-2. The CDR3 consists of 15 residues. From germline, CDR1 is MDHEN and CDR2 SYDVKM.